This T cell receptor beta chain originates from a study of T cells after yellow fever vaccination. Overall study: With SMART-Seq v4 Ultra Low Input, the fractions containing low cell numbers were prepared. Study-level results: Most clones from primary vaccination resurfaced after the booster (approximately 95% CD4, 75% to 90% CD8).

UMIs were added to TCR cDNA along with a universal primer site when it was made by 5'RACE template switching. TCRdb itself ran the 5' RACE reads through MiXCR, one entry per CDR3 protein. The data hold 600,000 to 750,000 distinct CDR3 sequences, with around an eighth observed a single time. This clonotype was counted between two and nine times. The target antigen is unknown. In germline, CDR1 is SNHLY, CDR2 FYNNEI. J was trimmed by 1 base and V by 7 bases; bases with no gene match: 4. CDR3 length: 15 residues. The clonotype was recovered from a man between 25 and 39 years old who received the YFV17D yellow fever vaccine. The chain couples TRBV2 to TRBJ2-6; 7 bases are shared with TRBD2. Sequenced here: PBMCs, sampled on the day of the yellow fever booster vaccination. The CDR3 here is CASTGEGSGANVLTF. Written as DNA, the CDR3 is TGTGCCAGCACCGGGGAGGGTTCTGGGGCCAACGTCCTGACTTTC. Drawing the rest from reference TRBV2 and TRBJ2-6, the complete variable domain is EPEVTQTPSHQVTQMGQEVILRCVPISNHLYFYWYRQILGQKVEFLVSFYNNEISEKSEIFDDQFSVERPDGSNFTLKIRSTKLEDSAMYFCASTGEGSGANVLTFGAGSRLTVL.